The next 18 T cell receptor beta chains were all read from a single sample in a study of blood T cells in healthy people across ages. The use of a sample-barcoded 5' primer and a J-beta primer mix characterized a second PCR of roughly 7 to 11 cycles. TCRdb re-called the 5' RACE reads through MiXCR, storing one row per CDR3 protein. The sample carries 550,000 to 700,000 distinct CDR3 sequences, 25% to 30% recorded once. The sample consisted of blood. The receptors were sampled from a woman in her 70s in good health.

Remarks on this clonotype: At one end, the junction sequence differs from germline, possibly due to a read error. J is TRBJ2-5 and V is TRBV5-1; no firm D call. Germline values: CDR1 SGHRS, CDR2 YFSETQ. The CDR3 contains 12 residues. The DNA for the CDR3 is TGCGCCAGCAGCTTGGGGTCGGTCGAGCAGTCCTTC. Protein: CASSLGSVEQSF.

Points on this clonotype: The junction shows a germline mismatch at one end, possibly a read error. This chain joins TRBV11-2 and TRBJ2-5; D may be TRBD1 or TRBD2 (6 bases each). CDR1 and CDR2 (germline): SGHAT, FQNNGV. There are 15 residues in the CDR3. CDR3 loop: CASSLVGGSYNEKLF. CDR3 sequence (DNA): TGTGCCAGCAGTTTAGTGGGGGGCTCCTACAATGAGAAGCTCTTC.

This clonotype was seen more than once but under ten times. J is TRBJ2-5 and V is TRBV5-1; TRBD2 matches 11 bases. With 4 bases clipped from V and 3 bases from J, the junction kept 11 bases outside the gene matches. CDR1 is SGHRS and CDR2 is YFSETQ in the germline V gene. The CDR3 extends over 17 amino acids. CDR3 nucleotide sequence: TGCGCCAGCAGCATCTCGGGGCTAGCGGGGGGCGAAGAGACCCAGTACTTC. As protein: CASSISGLAGGEETQYF.

The chain has TRBV18 and TRBJ2-3; D assignment may be TRBD1 or TRBD2 (5 bases each). Trimming cost V 3 bases and J 2 bases, with 9 bases left between them. The CDR3 covers 14 residues. Germline V gene data show CDR1 as KGHSH and CDR2 as LQKENI. The CDR3 spells CASSPGRITDTQYF. The CDR3 region has the DNA TGTGCCAGCTCACCGGGACGGATCACAGATACGCAGTATTTT.

The table lists this clonotype with a few counts. The chain has TRBV7-2 and TRBJ2-6; no firm D call. Trimming left V 5 bases short and J 0 bases short, with 8 bases between. This CDR3 contains 15 residues. Germline V lookup: CDR1 SGHTA, CDR2 FQGNSA. CDR3 residues: CASSTDSSGANVLTF. In nucleotides, the CDR3 is TGTGCCAGCAGCACAGATAGCTCTGGGGCCAACGTCCTGACTTTC.

The chain employs TRBV28 and TRBJ2-2, with D hard to call. V was trimmed by 7 bases and J by 1 base, leaving 7 bases between them. Germline values: CDR1 MDHEN, CDR2 SYDVKM. This CDR3 has 13 amino acids. CDR3 sequence (DNA): TGTGCCAGCATTTACAGGAACACCGGGGAGCTGTTTTTT. Its translation is CASIYRNTGELFF.

The CDR3 here is CASSERRRFDSGNTIYF. The DNA for the CDR3 is TGTGCCAGCAGTGAACGGCGGCGGTTCGACTCTGGAAACACCATATATTTT. This chain joins TRBV2 and TRBJ1-3; D call uncertain. The CDR3 runs 17 residues. Trimming cost V 2 bases and J 0 bases, with 14 bases left between them. Germline assignment: CDR1 SNHLY and CDR2 FYNNEI.

CDR3 protein: CASSLIAGEGNEQFF. The DNA for the CDR3 is TGTGCCAGCAGCCTCATAGCGGGTGAGGGTAATGAGCAGTTCTTC. The rearrangement links TRBV9 to TRBJ2-1, with 7 bases fitting TRBD2. V dropped 4 bases and J dropped 7; count of bases not matched to a gene: 11. Germline V gene data show CDR1 as SGDLS and CDR2 as YYNGEE. CDR3 length: 15 amino acids. The complete variable domain, with remaining parts taken from reference TRBV9 and TRBJ2-1, reads DSGVTQTPKHLITATGQRVTLRCSPRSGDLSVYWYQQSLDQGLQFLIQYYNGEERAKGNILERFSAQQFPDLHSELNLSSLELGDSALYFCASSLIAGEGNEQFFGPGTRLTVL.

This clonotype has more than one count but fewer than ten. The chain is built from TRBV20-1 and TRBJ2-7, with D perhaps TRBD1 (7 bases). Trimming pared 5 bases from V and 7 bases from J, leaving 18 bases between. Germline CDR1 and CDR2: DFQATT and SNEGSKA (reference sequence). The CDR3 is 13 amino acids. This CDR3 is CSAPIGGGEEQYF. The CDR3 DNA reads as TGCAGTGCTCCTATAGGAGGGGGCGAAGAGCAGTACTTC.

The chain recombines TRBV2 with TRBJ2-1, with D possibly being TRBD1 (6 bases). Trimming left V 6 bases short and J 0 bases short, with 12 bases between. Germline CDR1 is SNHLY and CDR2 is FYNNEI. This CDR3 has 15 residues. CDR3 coding DNA: TGTGCCAGCAGGAGGGCGGACAGCTCCTACAATGAGCAGTTCTTC. Translating gives CASRRADSSYNEQFF.

This clonotype was observed a few times. This chain joins TRBV20-1 and TRBJ1-2; tentatively, D is TRBD1 (6 bases). CDR1 is DFQATT and CDR2 is SNEGSKA in the germline V gene (reference sequence). The CDR3 loop spans 17 amino acids. V lost 3 bases and J 4 bases, leaving 24 bases between the germline ends. The CDR3 region has the DNA TGCAGTGCTAGTAATCTCGATGACAGGTCAGCGAGCTATGGCTACACCTTC. Residues: CSASNLDDRSASYGYTF.

This rearrangement joins TRBV3-1 to TRBJ2-5; D remains ambiguous. The V gene lost 0 bases and the J gene lost 4 bases, with 9 bases spanning the gap. Germline V gene sequence: CDR1 LGHDT, CDR2 YNNKEL (reference sequence). The CDR3 spans 14 residues. Written as DNA, the CDR3 is TGTGCCAGCAGCCAAGATCTTCGGCCAGAGACCCAGTACTTC. The encoded protein is CASSQDLRPETQYF.

There are a few counts of this clonotype. J is TRBJ1-6 and V is TRBV20-1, with D possibly being TRBD1 (5 bases). Deletions cut 3 bases from V and 6 bases from J, with 9 bases between. The CDR3 runs 13 residues. Looked up from germline, CDR1 is DFQATT and CDR2 is SNEGSKA (reference sequence). CDR3 residues: CSASRQGNSPLHF. CDR3 nucleotides: TGCAGTGCTAGTCGGCAGGGTAATTCACCCCTCCACTTT.

This clonotype was detected a few times. V and J are TRBV29-1 and TRBJ1-2; D gene unclear. Trimming removed 6 bases from V and 8 bases from J, with 13 bases in between. The CDR3 loop spans 11 amino acids. Germline loops: CDR1 SQVTM, CDR2 ANQGSEA. The CDR3 sequence: CSVLRGGGYTF. For the CDR3, the DNA is TGCAGCGTACTCCGGGGAGGGGGCTACACCTTC.

This chain connects TRBV7-2 to TRBJ1-2; 8 positions match TRBD1. J lost 4 bases, V lost 4 bases, and 11 bases had no gene match. Germline CDR1 and CDR2: SGHTA and FQGNSA. The CDR3 loop spans 16 amino acids. As DNA, the CDR3 is TGTGCCAGCAGCTCCTCTTTGACAGGGGCTTTCTATGGCTACACCTTC. It yields the protein CASSSSLTGAFYGYTF.

This clonotype has just one count. The chain links TRBV7-3 to TRBJ2-3, with 11 positions matching TRBD2. Germline values: CDR1 SGHTA, CDR2 FQGTGA. The CDR3 spans 16 residues. V dropped 5 bases and J dropped 2; count of bases not matched to a gene: 6. The chain's CDR3 is CASSMVAGGNTDTQYF. CDR3 sequence (DNA): TGTGCCAGCAGCATGGTAGCGGGGGGGAACACAGATACGCAGTATTTT.

This rearrangement joins TRBV7-7 to TRBJ2-1; perhaps TRBD2 as D (5 bases). The assigned J gene may be wrong: the sequence end matches TRBJ2-7 better. From germline, CDR1 is SSHAT and CDR2 FNYEAQ (reference sequence). The CDR3 loop spans 13 amino acids. The CDR3 here is CASSPSLGNEQYF. The CDR3 nucleotides read TGTGCCAGCAGCCCCTCCCTCGGGAACGAGCAGTACTTC.

This clonotype has more than one count but fewer than ten. The chain links TRBV6-6 to TRBJ1-5, with 10 bases lining up with TRBD1. V shed 4 bases and J 6 bases; nucleotides not matched to a gene: 6. The CDR3 spans 15 residues. Germline V gives CDR1 MNHNY, CDR2 SVGAGI (reference sequence). In DNA form, the CDR3 reads TGTGCCAGCAGTTCGGGACAGGGGTCGACTCAGCCCCAGCATTTT. This encodes CASSSGQGSTQPQHF.